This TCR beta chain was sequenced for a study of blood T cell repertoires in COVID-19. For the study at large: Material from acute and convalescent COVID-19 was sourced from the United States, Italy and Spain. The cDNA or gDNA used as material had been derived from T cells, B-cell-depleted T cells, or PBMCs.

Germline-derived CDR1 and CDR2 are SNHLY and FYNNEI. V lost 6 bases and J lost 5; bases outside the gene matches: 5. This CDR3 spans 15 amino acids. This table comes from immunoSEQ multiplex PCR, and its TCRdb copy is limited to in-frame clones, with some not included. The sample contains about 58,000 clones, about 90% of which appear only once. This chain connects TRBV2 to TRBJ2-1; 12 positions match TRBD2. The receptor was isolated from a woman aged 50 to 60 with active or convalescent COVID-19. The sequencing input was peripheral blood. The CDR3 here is CASSGLAGSNNEQFF. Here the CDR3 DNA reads TGTGCCAGCAGCGGACTAGCGGGAAGTAACAATGAGCAGTTCTTC.